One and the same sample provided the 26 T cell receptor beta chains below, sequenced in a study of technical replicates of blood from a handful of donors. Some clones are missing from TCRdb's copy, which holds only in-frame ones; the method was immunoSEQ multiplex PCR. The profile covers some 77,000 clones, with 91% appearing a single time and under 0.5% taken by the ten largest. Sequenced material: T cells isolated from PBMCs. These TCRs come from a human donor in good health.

CDR3 nucleotides: TGTGCCAGCAGCACAACCGGGACAGCGACTGAAAAACTGTTTTTT. Translation: CASSTTGTATEKLFF. This chain joins TRBV9 and TRBJ1-4; TRBD1 matches at 7 bases. CDR1 is SGDLS and CDR2 is YYNGEE in the germline V gene. The CDR3 runs to 15 residues. V dropped 4 bases and J dropped 7; count of bases not matched to a gene: 10.

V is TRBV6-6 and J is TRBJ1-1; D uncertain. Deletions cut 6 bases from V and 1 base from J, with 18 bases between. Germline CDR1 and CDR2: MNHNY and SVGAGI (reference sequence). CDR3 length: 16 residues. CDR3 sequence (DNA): TGTGCCAGCAGCCCCAACCGGGTCCCTAAGAACACTGAAGCTTTCTTT. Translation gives CASSPNRVPKNTEAFF.

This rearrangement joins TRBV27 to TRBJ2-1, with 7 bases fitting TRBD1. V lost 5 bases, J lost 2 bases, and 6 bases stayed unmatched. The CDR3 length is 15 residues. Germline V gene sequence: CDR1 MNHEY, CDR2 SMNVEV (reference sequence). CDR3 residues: CASSENRGTYNEQFF. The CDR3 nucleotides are TGTGCCAGCAGTGAAAACAGGGGAACCTACAATGAGCAGTTCTTC.

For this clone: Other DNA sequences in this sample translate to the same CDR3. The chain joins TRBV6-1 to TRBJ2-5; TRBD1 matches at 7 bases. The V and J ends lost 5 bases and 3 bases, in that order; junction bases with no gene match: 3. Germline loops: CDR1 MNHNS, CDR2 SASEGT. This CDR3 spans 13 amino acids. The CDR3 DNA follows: TGTGCCAGCAGTCGGGACAGTGAAGAGACCCAGTACTTC. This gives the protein CASSRDSEETQYF.

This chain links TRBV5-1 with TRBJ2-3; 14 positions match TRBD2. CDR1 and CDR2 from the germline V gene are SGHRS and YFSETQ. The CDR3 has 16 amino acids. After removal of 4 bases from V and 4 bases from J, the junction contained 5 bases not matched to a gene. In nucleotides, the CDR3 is TGCGCCAGCAGCGGGACTAGCGGGAGTTTCTCAGATACGCAGTATTTT. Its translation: CASSGTSGSFSDTQYF.

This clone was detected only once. The CDR3 nucleotides read TGTGCCAGCAACAGGGGACGGGGCACTGAAGCTTTCTTT. Its translation is CASNRGRGTEAFF. V usage is TRBV2 and J usage is TRBJ1-1; 7 positions match TRBD1. V shed 7 bases and J 4 bases; nucleotides not matched to a gene: 6. This CDR3 has 13 amino acids. Germline V gene lookup returns CDR1 SNHLY and CDR2 FYNNEI. Drawing the rest from reference TRBV2 and TRBJ1-1, the complete variable domain is EPEVTQTPSHQVTQMGQEVILRCVPISNHLYFYWYRQILGQKVEFLVSFYNNEISEKSEIFDDQFSVERPDGSNFTLKIRSTKLEDSAMYFCASNRGRGTEAFFGQGTRLTVV.

The CDR3 coding sequence is TGTGCCAGCGGCCCACAGGTGAACACTGAAGCTTTCTTT. Translating gives CASGPQVNTEAFF. The chain has TRBV6-5 and TRBJ1-1, with TRBD1 as a possible D gene (5 bases). CDR1 and CDR2 from the germline V gene are MNHEY and SVGAGI. This CDR3 region has 13 residues. V was shortened by 8 bases and J by 0 bases, with 10 bases between the two germline ends.

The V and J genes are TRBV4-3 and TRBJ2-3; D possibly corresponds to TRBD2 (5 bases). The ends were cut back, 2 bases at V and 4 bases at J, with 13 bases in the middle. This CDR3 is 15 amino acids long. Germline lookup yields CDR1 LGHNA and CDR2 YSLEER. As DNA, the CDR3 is TGCGCCAGCAGCCAAACAGAGAGGAGGCCAGATACGCAGTATTTT. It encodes CASSQTERRPDTQYF.

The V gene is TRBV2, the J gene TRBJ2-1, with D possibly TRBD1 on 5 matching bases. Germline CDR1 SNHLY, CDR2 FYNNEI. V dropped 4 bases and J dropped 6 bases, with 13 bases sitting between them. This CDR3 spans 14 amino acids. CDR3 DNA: TGTGCCAGCAGTGCCAACCCCAGGGCCAATGAGCAGTTCTTC. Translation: CASSANPRANEQFF.

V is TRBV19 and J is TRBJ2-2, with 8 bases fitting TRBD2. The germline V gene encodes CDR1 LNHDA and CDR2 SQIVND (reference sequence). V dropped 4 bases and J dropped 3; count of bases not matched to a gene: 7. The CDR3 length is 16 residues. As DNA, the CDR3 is TGTGCCAGTAGTACAGAGCGGGAGTGGGACACCGGGGAGCTGTTTTTT. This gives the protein CASSTEREWDTGELFF.

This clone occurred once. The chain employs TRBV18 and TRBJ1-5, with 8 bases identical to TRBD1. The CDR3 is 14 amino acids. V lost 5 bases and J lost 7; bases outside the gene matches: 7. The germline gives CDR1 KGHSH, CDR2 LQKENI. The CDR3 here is CASSEGQGRQPQHF. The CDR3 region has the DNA TGTGCCAGCTCAGAAGGACAGGGAAGGCAGCCCCAGCATTTT.

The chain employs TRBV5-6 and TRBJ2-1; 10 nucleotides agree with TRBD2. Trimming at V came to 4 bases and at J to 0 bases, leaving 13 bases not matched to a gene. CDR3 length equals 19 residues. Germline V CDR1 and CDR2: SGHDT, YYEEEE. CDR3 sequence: CASSPGTSVFGSSYNEQFF. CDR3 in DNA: TGTGCCAGCAGCCCGGGGACTAGCGTCTTTGGGAGCTCCTACAATGAGCAGTTCTTC.

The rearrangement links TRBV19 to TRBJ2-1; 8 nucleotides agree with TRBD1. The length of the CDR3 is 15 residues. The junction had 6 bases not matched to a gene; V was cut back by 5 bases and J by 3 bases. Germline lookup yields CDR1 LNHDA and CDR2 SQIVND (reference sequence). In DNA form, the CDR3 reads TGTGCCAGTAGTTTTGACAGGGGTCACTACAATGAGCAGTTCTTC. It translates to CASSFDRGHYNEQFF.

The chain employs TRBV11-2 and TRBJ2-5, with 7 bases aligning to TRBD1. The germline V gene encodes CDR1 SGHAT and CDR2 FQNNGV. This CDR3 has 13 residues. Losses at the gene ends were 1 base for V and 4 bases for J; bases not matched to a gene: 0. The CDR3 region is CASSLGQGETQYF. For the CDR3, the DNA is TGTGCCAGCAGCTTAGGACAGGGAGAGACCCAGTACTTC.

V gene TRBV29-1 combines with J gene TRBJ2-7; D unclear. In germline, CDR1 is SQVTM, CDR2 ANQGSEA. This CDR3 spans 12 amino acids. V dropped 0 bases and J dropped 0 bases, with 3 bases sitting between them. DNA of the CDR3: TGCAGCGTTGAAGATAGCTCCTACGAGCAGTACTTC. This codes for CSVEDSSYEQYF.

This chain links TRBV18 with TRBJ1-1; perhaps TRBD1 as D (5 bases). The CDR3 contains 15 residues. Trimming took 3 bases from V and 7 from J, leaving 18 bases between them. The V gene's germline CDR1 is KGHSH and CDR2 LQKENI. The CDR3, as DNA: TGTGCCAGCTCACCTCCATCTCCAGTTCAGGGTGAAGCTTTCTTT. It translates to CASSPPSPVQGEAFF.

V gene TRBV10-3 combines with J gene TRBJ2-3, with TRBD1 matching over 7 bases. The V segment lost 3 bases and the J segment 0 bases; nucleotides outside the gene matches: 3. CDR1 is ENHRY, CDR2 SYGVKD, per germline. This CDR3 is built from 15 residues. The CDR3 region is CAISEWDSSTDTQYF. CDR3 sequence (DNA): TGTGCCATCAGTGAATGGGACAGTAGCACAGATACGCAGTATTTT.

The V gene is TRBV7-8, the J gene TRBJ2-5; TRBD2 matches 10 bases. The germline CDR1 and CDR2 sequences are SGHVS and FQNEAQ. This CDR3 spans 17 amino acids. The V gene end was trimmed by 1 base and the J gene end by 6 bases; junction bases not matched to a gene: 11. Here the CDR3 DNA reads TGTGCCAGCAGCTTAGTTAGCGGGGGGATCCAATTAAAGACCCAGTACTTC. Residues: CASSLVSGGIQLKTQYF.

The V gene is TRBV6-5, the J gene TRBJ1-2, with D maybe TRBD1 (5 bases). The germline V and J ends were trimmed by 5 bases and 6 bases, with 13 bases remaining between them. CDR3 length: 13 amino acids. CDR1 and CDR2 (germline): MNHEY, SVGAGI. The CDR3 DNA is TGTGCCAGCAGTAATTCGGGGGTGCATGGCTACACCTTC. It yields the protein CASSNSGVHGYTF.

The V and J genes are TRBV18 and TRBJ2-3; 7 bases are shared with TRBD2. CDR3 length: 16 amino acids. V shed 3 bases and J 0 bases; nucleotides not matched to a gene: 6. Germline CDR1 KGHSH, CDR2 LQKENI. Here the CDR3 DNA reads TGTGCCAGCTCACCTAACGGGAGGCATAGCACAGATACGCAGTATTTT. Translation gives CASSPNGRHSTDTQYF.

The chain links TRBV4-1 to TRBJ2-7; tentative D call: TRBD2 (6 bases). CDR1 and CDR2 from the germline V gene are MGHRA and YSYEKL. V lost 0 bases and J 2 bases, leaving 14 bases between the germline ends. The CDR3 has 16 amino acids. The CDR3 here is CASSQEFAGFPYEQYF. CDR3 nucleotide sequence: TGCGCCAGCAGCCAAGAATTTGCGGGGTTTCCCTACGAGCAGTACTTC.

In DNA, the CDR3 is TGTGCCAGCAGCTTGGGACAGGCCAATCAGCCCCAGCATTTT. It encodes CASSLGQANQPQHF. V usage is TRBV5-5 and J usage is TRBJ1-5; TRBD1 is a possible D gene (6 bases). V dropped 0 bases and J dropped 3 bases, with 7 bases sitting between them. This CDR3 region has 14 residues. The V gene's germline CDR1 is SGHKS and CDR2 YYEKEE (reference sequence). The complete variable domain, with remaining parts taken from reference TRBV5-5 and TRBJ1-5, reads DAGVTQSPTHLIKTRGQQVTLRCSPISGHKSVSWYQQVLGQGPQFIFQYYEKEERGRGNFPDRFSARQFPNYSSELNVNALLLGDSALYLCASSLGQANQPQHFGDGTRLSIL.

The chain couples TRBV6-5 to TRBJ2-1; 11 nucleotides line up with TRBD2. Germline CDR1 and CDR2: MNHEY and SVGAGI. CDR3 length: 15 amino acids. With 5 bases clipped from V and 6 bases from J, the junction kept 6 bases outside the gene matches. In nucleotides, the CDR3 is TGTGCCAGCAGTATTGGGACTAGCGGACTCAATGAGCAGTTCTTC. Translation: CASSIGTSGLNEQFF.

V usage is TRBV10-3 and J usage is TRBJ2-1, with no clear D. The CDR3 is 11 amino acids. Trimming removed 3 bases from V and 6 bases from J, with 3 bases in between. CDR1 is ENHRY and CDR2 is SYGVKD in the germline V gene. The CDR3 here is CAISDSNEQFF. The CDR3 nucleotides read TGTGCCATCAGTGACAGCAATGAGCAGTTCTTC.

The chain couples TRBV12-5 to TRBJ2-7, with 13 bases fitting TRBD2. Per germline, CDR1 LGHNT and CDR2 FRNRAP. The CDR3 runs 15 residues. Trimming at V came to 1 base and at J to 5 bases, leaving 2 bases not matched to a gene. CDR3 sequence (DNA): TGTGCTAGTGGTTTGGGAGGGACTAGCGGGAACGAGCAGTACTTC. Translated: CASGLGGTSGNEQYF.

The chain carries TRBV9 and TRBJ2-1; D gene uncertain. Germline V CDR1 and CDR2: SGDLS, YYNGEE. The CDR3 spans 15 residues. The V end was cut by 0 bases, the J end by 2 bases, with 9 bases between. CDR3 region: CASSVGGPAYNEQFF. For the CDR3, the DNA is TGTGCCAGCAGCGTAGGAGGTCCTGCCTACAATGAGCAGTTCTTC.